These 23 T cell receptor beta chains were all obtained from the same sample, sequenced in a study of cytomegalovirus exposure and HLA in healthy donors. Vbeta (60) and Jbeta (13) primers were used in the PCR. The table came from immunoSEQ multiplex PCR; TCRdb's copy has only in-frame clones and leaves some out. The table lists approximately 150,000 clones, around 75% of them singletons, with under 3.5% in the top ten. Sequenced sample: PBMCs. These TCRs come from a young woman in good health and CMV-seronegative.

The V gene is TRBV30, the J gene TRBJ1-6, with 7 nucleotides matching TRBD1. The germline V gene has CDR1 GTSNPN and CDR2 SVGIG (reference sequence). The CDR3 is made up of 16 amino acids. The V gene end was trimmed by 0 bases and the J gene end by 4 bases; junction bases not matched to a gene: 6. The CDR3 DNA sequence: TGTGCCTGGAGTGTACAGGAGGGACAGTATAATTCACCCCTCCACTTT. Translated: CAWSVQEGQYNSPLHF.

DNA of the CDR3: TGTGCCAGCAGCAAAAGACTAGCGGGAAGCACAGATACGCAGTATTTT. Amino acids: CASSKRLAGSTDTQYF. The chain employs TRBV27 and TRBJ2-3; 11 bases are shared with TRBD2. This CDR3 comprises 16 residues. The germline V gene has CDR1 MNHEY and CDR2 SMNVEV (reference sequence). Germline trimming cut 6 bases from V and 0 bases from J; bases unmatched to any gene: 5.

V usage is TRBV7-4 and J usage is TRBJ1-5; 10 bases fit TRBD1. V lost 5 bases, J lost 4 bases, and 5 bases stayed unmatched. This CDR3 region has 15 residues. Germline values: CDR1 SGHVT, CDR2 SQSDAQ. CDR3 nucleotide sequence: TGTGCCAGCAGCCCCGAGGGACAGGGGAATCAGCCCCAGCATTTT. This sequence encodes CASSPEGQGNQPQHF.

This clone was found once. The rearrangement links TRBV4-1 to TRBJ2-2; 12 bases are a match to TRBD2. J lost 4 bases, V lost 4 bases, and 7 bases had no gene match. Germline V gene sequence: CDR1 MGHRA, CDR2 YSYEKL. CDR3 length: 17 amino acids. The CDR3 coding sequence is TGCGCCAGCAGCCGCCCCCTGGGACTAGCGGGCACCGGGGAGCTGTTTTTT. This codes for CASSRPLGLAGTGELFF.

This chain connects TRBV5-4 to TRBJ2-3; D ambiguous. CDR3 size: 14 residues. In germline, CDR1 is SGHNT, CDR2 YYREEE (reference sequence). V was trimmed by 2 bases and J by 6 bases, leaving 13 bases between them. Here the CDR3 reads CASSFSGGSDTQYF. The CDR3, as DNA: TGTGCCAGCAGCTTCTCTGGCGGTTCGGATACGCAGTATTTT.

The chain couples TRBV19 to TRBJ2-3; 9 bases map to TRBD1. Germline-derived CDR1 and CDR2 are LNHDA and SQIVND (reference sequence). The CDR3 length is 15 residues. V dropped 4 bases and J dropped 5; count of bases not matched to a gene: 7. For the CDR3, the DNA is TGTGCCAGTAGTAAATGGACAGGGGTAGGAGATACGCAGTATTTT. The encoded protein is CASSKWTGVGDTQYF.

The gene calls are TRBV7-9 and TRBJ1-2, with 7 bases that match TRBD1. The germline V gene encodes CDR1 SEHNR and CDR2 FQNEAQ (reference sequence). There are 12 residues in the CDR3. J gave up 6 bases and V 5 bases, and 3 bases lay outside the gene matches. The CDR3 loop reads CASSLTGDGYTF. The CDR3 nucleotides read TGTGCCAGCAGCCTTACAGGGGATGGCTACACCTTC.

This clone was counted only a few times. The chain links TRBV4-3 to TRBJ1-4; tentative D call: TRBD1 (5 bases). Germline V gene lookup returns CDR1 LGHNA and CDR2 YSLEER. V lost 2 bases and J lost 6, with 13 bases in between. The CDR3 loop spans 15 amino acids. As DNA, the CDR3 is TGCGCCAGCAGCCAAAGTCCAGGGAGGGATGAAAAACTGTTTTTT. Amino acids: CASSQSPGRDEKLFF.

The V call is TRBV4-1, the J call TRBJ2-5, with 12 positions matching TRBD2. CDR1 and CDR2 from the germline V gene are MGHRA and YSYEKL. This CDR3 is built from 16 residues. The V segment lost 2 bases and the J segment 0 bases; nucleotides outside the gene matches: 1. DNA for the CDR3: TGCGCCAGCAGCCAAACTAGCGGGGGGTACCAAGAGACCCAGTACTTC. It is translated as CASSQTSGGYQETQYF.

The rearrangement uses TRBV4-3 and TRBJ1-2; D remains unclear. V was clipped by 2 bases and J by 8 bases, with 21 bases between them. This CDR3 contains 16 residues. Looked up from germline, CDR1 is LGHNA and CDR2 is YSLEER. The CDR3 DNA reads as TGCGCCAGCAGCCAAACATTCGGCGGCCTGGGGAGCGGCTACACCTTC. It codes for CASSQTFGGLGSGYTF.

This clone was seen just once. The V gene is TRBV30, the J gene TRBJ2-7, with D uncertain. Germline V lookup: CDR1 GTSNPN, CDR2 SVGIG (reference sequence). The V end was cut by 0 bases, the J end by 0 bases, with 12 bases between. The CDR3 has 15 residues. The CDR3 protein is CAWSVGQVSSYEQYF. The CDR3, as DNA: TGTGCCTGGAGTGTCGGTCAGGTAAGCTCCTACGAGCAGTACTTC.

The chain couples TRBV2 to TRBJ2-4, with D maybe TRBD1 (5 bases). This CDR3 is 14 amino acids long. Germline V lookup: CDR1 SNHLY, CDR2 FYNNEI. Trimming shortened V by 8 bases and J by 0 bases, and 11 bases separated the two germline ends. The CDR3 DNA is TGTGCCAGCCACAGGACCCTAGCCAAAAACATTCAGTACTTC. It is translated as CASHRTLAKNIQYF.

The J gene is TRBJ2-7, the V gene TRBV5-1; TRBD1 aligns across 9 bases. The germline CDR1 and CDR2 sequences are SGHRS and YFSETQ. V lost 2 bases, J lost 2 bases, and 11 bases stayed unmatched. This CDR3 spans 17 amino acids. CDR3 sequence reads: CASSLAGTGSVPYEQYF. CDR3 DNA: TGCGCCAGCAGCTTAGCCGGGACAGGGAGCGTCCCCTACGAGCAGTACTTC. The variable domain in full, with the rest retrieved from reference TRBV5-1 and TRBJ2-7, is KAGVTQTPRYLIKTRGQQVTLSCSPISGHRSVSWYQQTPGQGLQFLFEYFSETQRNKGNFPGRFSGRQFSNSRSEMNVSTLELGDSALYLCASSLAGTGSVPYEQYFGPGTRLTVT.

The sample holds a few counts of this clone. This chain links TRBV6-6 with TRBJ2-2, with TRBD2 matching over 8 bases. J lost 4 bases, V lost 2 bases, and 6 bases had no gene match. The CDR3 has 16 residues. Germline CDR1 MNHNY, CDR2 SVGAGI (reference sequence). CDR3 coding DNA: TGTGCCAGCAGTTACCTGGCGGGGGGAGGCACCGGGGAGCTGTTTTTT. It translates to CASSYLAGGGTGELFF.

This sequence joins TRBV6-5 and TRBJ2-3; D ambiguous. The CDR3 contains 14 residues. Trimming removed 0 bases at V and 0 bases at J, with 4 bases between. Germline lookup yields CDR1 MNHEY and CDR2 SVGAGI. For the CDR3, the DNA is TGTGCCAGCAGTTACTCTTCGAGCACAGATACGCAGTATTTT. This gives the protein CASSYSSSTDTQYF.

In regard to this clone: Other DNA sequences in the same sample also yield this CDR3. The gene calls are TRBV13 and TRBJ2-1; no definite D call. Germline V gene data show CDR1 as PRHDT and CDR2 as FYEKMQ (reference sequence). The V and J ends lost 0 bases and 0 bases respectively, with 6 bases between them. This CDR3 contains 15 residues. CDR3 in amino acids: CASSLGLSSYNEQFF. The CDR3 coding sequence is TGTGCCAGCAGCTTAGGACTGAGCTCCTACAATGAGCAGTTCTTC.

J is TRBJ1-1 and V is TRBV30, with D possibly being TRBD1 (6 bases). Germline V gene lookup returns CDR1 GTSNPN and CDR2 SVGIG (reference sequence). The V and J ends lost 1 base and 7 bases respectively, with 13 bases between them. This CDR3 is built from 13 residues. The CDR3, as DNA: TGTGCCTGGAGTGACGATGGGGGCCGTGAAGCTTTCTTT. Residues: CAWSDDGGREAFF.

V gene TRBV11-2 combines with J gene TRBJ2-5; 8 bases align to TRBD2. The ends lost 4 bases at V and 5 bases at J; junction bases unmatched: 3. This CDR3 comprises 13 residues. CDR1 is SGHAT, CDR2 FQNNGV, per germline. The CDR3 bases are TGTGCCAGCAGCTCGGGGGGGCCCGAGACCCAGTACTTC. Amino acids: CASSSGGPETQYF.

The chain uses TRBV9 and TRBJ2-1; 7 positions match TRBD2. Germline assignment: CDR1 SGDLS and CDR2 YYNGEE. The CDR3 extends over 16 amino acids. After removal of 0 bases from V and 1 base from J, the junction contained 4 bases not matched to a gene. The CDR3 reads CASSVGAGASYNEQFF. The CDR3 nucleotides are TGTGCCAGCAGCGTAGGGGCGGGAGCGTCCTACAATGAGCAGTTCTTC.

The chain links TRBV7-7 to TRBJ1-2, with a possible D match to TRBD1 (5 bases). The CDR3 consists of 15 residues. V was pared by 6 bases and J by 5 bases, with 19 bases between. Germline V gives CDR1 SSHAT, CDR2 FNYEAQ (reference sequence). CDR3 region: CASSSWGGTCYGYTF. CDR3 in DNA: TGTGCCAGCAGTTCCTGGGGGGGGACCTGTTATGGCTACACCTTC.

The chain couples TRBV4-1 to TRBJ2-7, with D tentatively TRBD2 (5 bases). Germline assignment: CDR1 MGHRA and CDR2 YSYEKL. The V end was cut by 4 bases, the J end by 4 bases, with 17 bases between. CDR3 length: 15 amino acids. As DNA, the CDR3 is TGCGCCAGCAGCCCATGGCCGGGAAACCCATACGAGCAGTACTTC. It encodes CASSPWPGNPYEQYF.

This CDR3 reads CASSLGQGGYEQYF. The CDR3 DNA reads as TGTGCCAGCAGCTTGGGACAGGGCGGGTACGAGCAGTACTTC. The chain couples TRBV5-6 to TRBJ2-7; TRBD1 matches 7 bases. This CDR3 has 14 amino acids. Germline V gives CDR1 SGHDT, CDR2 YYEEEE. Trimming removed 0 bases from V and 4 bases from J; junction bases left unmatched: 4. The full variable domain, in which reference TRBV5-6 and TRBJ2-7 provide the parts outside the CDR3, is DAGVTQSPTHLIKTRGQQVTLRCSPKSGHDTVSWYQQALGQGPQFIFQYYEEEERQRGNFPDRFSGHQFPNYSSELNVNALLLGDSALYLCASSLGQGGYEQYFGPGTRLTVT.

The rearrangement links TRBV19 to TRBJ2-3; a possible D gene is TRBD1 (6 bases). In germline, CDR1 is LNHDA, CDR2 SQIVND (reference sequence). The length of the CDR3 is 16 residues. With 0 bases removed from V and 2 bases from J, the gap between germline ends came to 12 bases. DNA for the CDR3: TGTGCCAGTAGTATAGATGGGGGCGCCCACACAGATACGCAGTATTTT. It is translated as CASSIDGGAHTDTQYF.